These 8 T cell receptor beta chains were sequenced from one sample in a study of blood T cell repertoires in COVID-19. Clones were read by immunoSEQ multiplex PCR, and TCRdb kept only the in-frame ones, dropping some. The sample includes about 99,000 clones, roughly 86% of them seen just once. Material for sequencing was peripheral blood. The receptors were sampled from a woman aged 60-75 years in a cohort sampled during active or convalescent COVID-19.

The chain joins TRBV16 to TRBJ2-1; 8 nucleotides agree with TRBD1. Germline CDR1 KGHSY, CDR2 FQNENV. The trim removed 4 bases at V and 1 base at J, leaving 6 bases unmatched. The CDR3 is 16 amino acids. The CDR3, as DNA: TGTGCCAGCAGCCGCCGACAGGGGTTTTCCTACAATGAGCAGTTCTTC. Protein product: CASSRRQGFSYNEQFF.

This clone was observed a few times. This sequence joins TRBV6-5 and TRBJ2-2; no firm D call. The CDR3 length is 12 residues. CDR1 and CDR2 (germline): MNHEY, SVGAGI. Trimming shortened V by 8 bases and J by 6 bases, and 10 bases separated the two germline ends. In nucleotides, the CDR3 is TGTGCCAGCTGGCCCGCGGCCGGGGAGCTGTTTTTT. This translates into CASWPAAGELFF.

The V gene is TRBV6-2 or TRBV6-3, the J gene TRBJ2-1, with TRBD2 as a possible D gene (5 bases). Germline V CDR1 and CDR2: MNHEY, SVGEGT. The CDR3 runs to 18 residues. Trimming pared 5 bases from V and 1 base from J, leaving 21 bases between. The CDR3, as DNA: TGTGCCAGCAGTCCCCGGGTAGGGCGGGCAGTTTCCTACAATGAGCAGTTCTTC. This sequence encodes CASSPRVGRAVSYNEQFF.

The CDR3 is CASSPSLEVIRKAGELFF. The CDR3 DNA is TGCGCCAGCAGCCCATCACTGGAGGTGATTAGGAAGGCCGGGGAGCTGTTTTTT. This chain joins TRBV4-1 and TRBJ2-2, with D perhaps TRBD2 (5 bases). Trimming stripped 4 bases from V and 6 bases from J, with 24 bases between. The CDR3 spans 18 residues. CDR1 is MGHRA, CDR2 YSYEKL, per germline.

V gene TRBV2 combines with J gene TRBJ1-1; D ambiguous. Germline CDR1 reads SNHLY; CDR2 reads FYNNEI. The CDR3 totals 13 residues. V lost 6 bases to trimming and J lost 0 bases, with 8 bases between them. The CDR3 here is CASRRGLNTEAFF. In DNA form, the CDR3 reads TGTGCCAGCAGACGAGGGCTGAACACTGAAGCTTTCTTT.

This clone was seen a handful of times. The gene calls are TRBV2 and TRBJ2-2, with D possibly TRBD2 on 5 matching bases. CDR3 length equals 15 residues. V was cut by 2 bases and J by 7 bases, with 14 bases left in between. Germline assignment: CDR1 SNHLY and CDR2 FYNNEI. The DNA for the CDR3 is TGTGCCAGCAGTGAAAGACACCCCGAGGGCGGGGAGCTGTTTTTT. Translating it yields CASSERHPEGGELFF.

The J gene is TRBJ2-3, the V gene TRBV23-1, with D perhaps matching TRBD1 (6 bases). TRBV23-1 is reported as an ORF; its role is uncertain. Trimming stripped 6 bases from V and 4 bases from J, with 20 bases between. The length of the CDR3 is 16 residues. The CDR3 here is CASRRPTGIEADTQYF. For the CDR3, the DNA is TGCGCCAGCAGGCGCCCCACAGGGATTGAGGCAGATACGCAGTATTTT.

This clone was picked up one time. The chain has TRBV19 and TRBJ1-5, with D possibly matching TRBD1 (6 bases). The CDR3 runs 14 residues. With 6 bases removed from V and 2 bases from J, the gap between germline ends came to 11 bases. The germline V gene encodes CDR1 LNHDA and CDR2 SQIVND (reference sequence). The CDR3 DNA follows: TGTGCCAGTAGGCAGACAGGCCGCAATCAGCCCCAGCATTTT. This codes for CASRQTGRNQPQHF.